One sample yielded the 21 T cell receptor beta chains listed below, sequenced in a study of T cells after yellow fever vaccination. TCRdb re-called the 5' RACE reads through MiXCR, storing one row per CDR3 protein. The sample has 300,000 to 350,000 distinct CDR3 sequences; 8.1% are singletons. Specimen: PBMCs, collected more than 35 days after the first yellow fever vaccination. These receptors all come from a man aged 18 to 30 who received the YFV17D yellow fever vaccine.

This clonotype was detected only a few times. The V and J genes are TRBV6-5 and TRBJ2-7; D is unclear. CDR1 is MNHEY and CDR2 is SVGAGI in the germline V gene. The CDR3 contains 14 residues. V lost 2 bases and J lost 1, with 9 bases in between. This chain's CDR3 is CASSYRLESYEQYF. The CDR3 DNA reads TGTGCCAGCAGTTACAGGTTAGAGTCCTACGAGCAGTACTTC.

This clonotype has only a few counts. This chain joins TRBV3-1 and TRBJ1-1, with a possible D match to TRBD1 (5 bases). This CDR3 comprises 14 residues. V was trimmed by 1 base and J by 4 bases, leaving 10 bases between them. Germline CDR1 is LGHDT and CDR2 is YNNKEL (reference sequence). CDR3 sequence: CASSQVAGGTEAFF. Here the CDR3 DNA reads TGTGCCAGCAGCCAAGTAGCGGGGGGCACTGAAGCTTTCTTT.

V usage is TRBV7-8 and J usage is TRBJ2-5, with 9 bases fitting TRBD2. The V segment lost 4 bases and the J segment 4 bases; nucleotides outside the gene matches: 13. There are 17 residues in the CDR3. Germline V gene lookup returns CDR1 SGHVS and CDR2 FQNEAQ. CDR3 protein: CASSSAGGQGVLETQYF. DNA for the CDR3: TGTGCCAGCAGCTCAGCGGGGGGCCAGGGGGTGTTAGAGACCCAGTACTTC.

This clonotype occurred a few times. The chain combines TRBV7-2 with TRBJ2-2; no clear D gene. Germline V gene lookup returns CDR1 SGHTA and CDR2 FQGNSA. Trimming took 5 bases from V and 5 from J, leaving 9 bases between them. The CDR3 loop spans 13 amino acids. This CDR3 reads CASSPPGTGELFF. In nucleotides, the CDR3 is TGTGCCAGCAGCCCTCCCGGGACCGGGGAGCTGTTTTTT.

The table lists this clonotype with many counts. The V and J genes are TRBV10-3 and TRBJ1-2; D remains unclear. V dropped 7 bases and J dropped 2 bases, with 14 bases sitting between them. The CDR3 sequence is 14 residues long. CDR1 ENHRY and CDR2 SYGVKD come from the germline V gene. In DNA, the CDR3 is TGTGCCATCAACCCCGACGGATCCAACTATGGCTACACCTTC. Its translation: CAINPDGSNYGYTF.

This clonotype occurred a few times. The chain uses TRBV5-1 and TRBJ2-3; 8 bases align to TRBD2. Germline lookup yields CDR1 SGHRS and CDR2 YFSETQ. The ends lost 6 bases at V and 1 base at J; junction bases unmatched: 4. The CDR3 has 14 amino acids. The CDR3 loop is CASTRGGRTDTQYF. DNA for the CDR3: TGCGCCAGCACGCGCGGGGGGCGCACAGATACGCAGTATTTT.

This clonotype was counted between two and nine times. The chain links TRBV7-2 to TRBJ2-5; 10 bases are a match to TRBD2. V trimming: 2 bases; J trimming: 8 bases; junction bases outside the gene matches: 8. The CDR3 runs 15 residues. CDR1 is SGHTA and CDR2 is FQGNSA in the germline V gene. This chain's CDR3 is CASSLQWVAGGTQYF. In nucleotides, the CDR3 is TGTGCCAGCAGCTTACAATGGGTAGCGGGGGGTACCCAGTACTTC.

This clonotype was observed a handful of times. This chain uses TRBV28 with TRBJ2-5; D perhaps matches TRBD1 (5 bases). Germline-derived CDR1 and CDR2 are MDHEN and SYDVKM. The CDR3 has 13 residues. The V end lost 3 bases, the J end lost 5 bases, and 10 bases lay between the germline ends. This CDR3 is CASSFGQKETQYF. DNA of the CDR3: TGTGCCAGCAGTTTCGGACAAAAGGAGACCCAGTACTTC.

This clonotype was counted only a few times. The V and J genes are TRBV29-1 and TRBJ2-7; 7 bases map to TRBD2. Trimming removed 7 bases from V and 3 bases from J; junction bases left unmatched: 6. This CDR3 comprises 12 residues. The germline gives CDR1 SQVTM, CDR2 ANQGSEA. CDR3 residues: CSAAGGGYEQYF. In DNA form, the CDR3 reads TGCAGCGCCGCTGGGGGGGGCTACGAGCAGTACTTC.

The CDR3 here is CASRANTDTQYF. CDR3 bases: TGTGCCAGCAGGGCGAACACAGATACGCAGTATTTT. The V gene is TRBV12-3 or TRBV12-4, the J gene TRBJ2-3, with D uncertain. The CDR3 has 12 residues. Trimming stripped 6 bases from V and 2 bases from J, with 6 bases between.

The chain joins TRBV5-6 to TRBJ2-7; 7 bases map to TRBD2. V lost 3 bases, J lost 3 bases, and 3 bases stayed unmatched. CDR1 is SGHDT and CDR2 is YYEEEE in the germline V gene. This CDR3 region has 13 residues. The CDR3 DNA sequence: TGTGCCAGCAGCTCCGGGGGGAGCTACGAGCAGTACGTC. As protein: CASSSGGSYEQYV.

The chain has TRBV5-1 and TRBJ1-4; no reliable D call. The CDR3 runs 15 residues. Germline CDR1 is SGHRS and CDR2 is YFSETQ. Trimming removed 0 bases at V and 7 bases at J, with 13 bases between. The DNA for the CDR3 is TGCGCCAGCAGCTTGGTTGGAGGGCGGAGTGAAAAACTGTTTTTT. Its protein is CASSLVGGRSEKLFF.

This clonotype was seen a handful of times. The chain employs TRBV7-2 and TRBJ1-2, with D uncertain. Germline CDR1 SGHTA, CDR2 FQGNSA. The CDR3 consists of 15 residues. Trimming took off 3 bases at V and 0 bases at J, with 11 bases between the two ends. The CDR3 sequence: CASSFGIRSNYGYTF. CDR3 DNA: TGTGCCAGCAGCTTCGGGATCAGATCTAACTATGGCTACACCTTC.

The sample holds a few counts of this clonotype. The chain carries TRBV6-5 and TRBJ1-2; TRBD1 matches at 7 bases. Germline V gene lookup returns CDR1 MNHEY and CDR2 SVGAGI. The CDR3 consists of 14 residues. V trimming: 3 bases; J trimming: 6 bases; junction bases outside the gene matches: 7. For the CDR3, the DNA is TGTGCCAGCAGTTATACAGGGGAGGATAATGGCTACACCTTC. This encodes CASSYTGEDNGYTF.

V gene TRBV5-4 combines with J gene TRBJ2-3, with a weak D call TRBD1 (7 bases). Germline V gene data show CDR1 as SGHNT and CDR2 as YYREEE (reference sequence). The CDR3 spans 16 residues. Trimming left V 5 bases short and J 1 base short, with 17 bases between. CDR3 residues: CASRKGGQGGTDTQYF. The CDR3 region has the DNA TGTGCCAGCAGAAAAGGGGGGCAGGGGGGCACAGATACGCAGTATTTT.

This clonotype was recorded a few times. The chain is built from TRBV13 and TRBJ1-2; D unclear. V dropped 7 bases and J dropped 4 bases, with 19 bases sitting between them. The CDR3 is 15 residues long. The germline V gene has CDR1 PRHDT and CDR2 FYEKMQ (reference sequence). The CDR3 region is CASTLQKQGLYGYTF. In DNA form, the CDR3 reads TGTGCCAGCACCCTTCAAAAACAAGGCCTCTATGGCTACACCTTC.

This clonotype was seen more than once but under ten times. The chain carries TRBV5-1 and TRBJ2-1; D may be TRBD1 (6 bases). Trimming left V 0 bases short and J 6 bases short, with 19 bases between. The CDR3 consists of 17 residues. Germline CDR1 SGHRS, CDR2 YFSETQ. The CDR3, as DNA: TGCGCCAGCAGCTTGGACGCCGGGACACCTCTAGCCAATGAGCAGTTCTTC. Its translation is CASSLDAGTPLANEQFF.

The chain links TRBV10-1 to TRBJ2-5; no reliable D call. With 10 bases removed from V and 3 bases from J, the gap between germline ends came to 9 bases. The CDR3 has 11 amino acids. Germline loops: CDR1 WNHNN, CDR2 SYGVQD (reference sequence). The CDR3 protein is CATSHEETQYF. The CDR3 DNA reads as TGCGCCACTAGTCACGAAGAGACCCAGTACTTC.

This clonotype was seen many times. This chain uses TRBV7-2 with TRBJ1-2; D remains unclear. The germline gives CDR1 SGHTA, CDR2 FQGNSA. The ends were cut back, 4 bases at V and 6 bases at J, with 12 bases in the middle. The CDR3 runs to 13 residues. This chain's CDR3 is CASSYGLGDGYTF. The CDR3, as DNA: TGTGCCAGCAGCTATGGCCTAGGAGATGGCTACACCTTC.

This clonotype was recorded a few times. This chain links TRBV3-1 with TRBJ2-4; D ambiguous. V lost 4 bases and J 0 bases, leaving 10 bases between the germline ends. The germline V gene encodes CDR1 LGHDT and CDR2 YNNKEL (reference sequence). CDR3 length: 15 residues. CDR3 DNA: TGTGCCAGCAGCCCCCTCGTGGGAGCCAAAAACATTCAGTACTTC. Its protein product is CASSPLVGAKNIQYF.

This chain connects TRBV5-4 to TRBJ1-5; D is unclear. Looked up from germline, CDR1 is SGHNT and CDR2 is YYREEE (reference sequence). The CDR3 consists of 12 residues. V lost 3 bases to trimming and J lost 5 bases, with 6 bases between them. CDR3 residues: CASSSDDQPQHF. The CDR3 DNA is TGTGCCAGCAGCTCGGACGATCAGCCCCAGCATTTT.